The 27 T cell receptor beta chains below all came from one sample that was sequenced in a study of shared clonotypes between healthy human individuals. Using immunoSEQ multiplex PCR, the repertoire was profiled, and TCRdb retains in-frame clones only, with some absent. The repertoire holds 550,000 to 800,000 clones, with about 74% as singletons. The source material was memory CD4+ T cells sorted from blood. Subset of the sample: CD45RA-negative fraction. Every receptor here comes from a woman in her 30s in good health.

The chain combines TRBV6-1 with TRBJ2-6; D is uncertain. The CDR3 runs to 15 residues. Germline CDR1 reads MNHNS; CDR2 reads SASEGT. The ends were cut back, 4 bases at V and 0 bases at J, with 7 bases in the middle. The DNA for the CDR3 is TGTGCCAGCAGTGCCCCCGTCTCTGGGGCCAACGTCCTGACTTTC. Translated, it gives CASSAPVSGANVLTF.

The chain links TRBV28 to TRBJ1-2; 7 bases align to TRBD1. CDR3 length equals 14 residues. The germline gives CDR1 MDHEN, CDR2 SYDVKM. After removal of 4 bases from V and 8 bases from J, the junction contained 10 bases not matched to a gene. CDR3 amino acids: CASSYSATGKGYTF. CDR3 sequence (DNA): TGTGCCAGCAGTTACTCTGCGACAGGGAAGGGCTACACCTTC.

V is TRBV27 and J is TRBJ2-3; D tentatively fits TRBD1 or TRBD2 (5 bases each). V was shortened by 5 bases and J by 3 bases, with 9 bases between the two germline ends. The CDR3 length is 13 residues. The V gene's germline CDR1 is MNHEY and CDR2 SMNVEV (reference sequence). This chain's CDR3 is CASSRGGTDTQYF. As DNA, the CDR3 is TGTGCCAGCAGTCGGGGCGGTACAGATACGCAGTATTTT.

The chain couples TRBV28 to TRBJ1-6; no reliable D call. The V gene lost 6 bases and the J gene lost 10 bases, with 10 bases spanning the gap. Germline assignment: CDR1 MDHEN and CDR2 SYDVKM. The CDR3 totals 12 residues. DNA of the CDR3: TGTGCCAGCAGAGACCAGGACTCACCCCTCCACTTT. This codes for CASRDQDSPLHF.

This rearrangement joins TRBV4-2 to TRBJ2-7, with TRBD2 identical over 8 bases. The V gene's germline CDR1 is LGHNA and CDR2 YNFKEQ. Trimming cost V 3 bases and J 0 bases; bases outside gene matches: 4. The CDR3 is 15 amino acids. The CDR3 DNA sequence: TGTGCCAGCAGCCAGTCGGGGACTAGCTCCTACGAGCAGTACTTC. Amino acid sequence: CASSQSGTSSYEQYF.

This clone occurred many times. The V and J genes are TRBV19 and TRBJ1-5, with 8 bases that match TRBD1. The CDR3 spans 16 residues. Germline V lookup: CDR1 LNHDA, CDR2 SQIVND (reference sequence). V was pared by 5 bases and J by 5 bases, with 11 bases of the junction left unmatched. CDR3 nucleotides: TGTGCCAGTAGTCGGCAGGGGGCCCTGGTTGATCAGCCCCAGCATTTT. This translates into CASSRQGALVDQPQHF.

The J gene is TRBJ1-5, the V gene TRBV5-3; D is ambiguous. TRBV5-3 belongs to the ORF category, with a function that is uncertain. This CDR3 has 14 amino acids. The ends were cut back, 7 bases at V and 0 bases at J, with 11 bases in the middle. The CDR3 is CARDPLYSNQPQHF. In DNA, the CDR3 is TGTGCCAGAGACCCCCTATATAGCAATCAGCCCCAGCATTTT.

The chain recombines TRBV19 with TRBJ1-1; D uncertain. The CDR3 is 14 amino acids. Germline assignment: CDR1 LNHDA and CDR2 SQIVND (reference sequence). Deletions cut 4 bases from V and 0 bases from J, with 9 bases between. The CDR3 nucleotides read TGTGCCAGTAGTACGACGGGAATGAACACTGAAGCTTTCTTT. This codes for CASSTTGMNTEAFF.

The chain employs TRBV10-3 and TRBJ1-2, with 7 bases aligning to TRBD1. Trimming cost V 3 bases and J 4 bases; bases outside gene matches: 8. The germline CDR1 and CDR2 sequences are ENHRY and SYGVKD. The CDR3 spans 15 residues. The CDR3 spells CAISDTEGGTYGYTF. The CDR3 DNA sequence: TGTGCCATCAGTGACACCGAAGGGGGCACCTATGGCTACACCTTC.

This clone was seen more than once but under ten times. This chain uses TRBV10-3 with TRBJ2-5, with D unresolved. CDR3 length: 12 residues. V was pared by 8 bases and J by 2 bases, with 9 bases between. Germline CDR1 and CDR2: ENHRY and SYGVKD. This chain's CDR3 is CAIAENQETQYF. Written as DNA, the CDR3 is TGTGCCATCGCTGAGAATCAAGAGACCCAGTACTTC.

This clone was recorded a few times. V is TRBV5-4 and J is TRBJ1-2, with D possibly TRBD1 on 6 matching bases. Per the germline V gene, CDR1 is SGHNT and CDR2 is YYREEE (reference sequence). The CDR3 is 16 amino acids. Trimming cost V 0 bases and J 0 bases, with 12 bases left between them. CDR3 in amino acids: CASSLAVQGSNYGYTF. The CDR3 DNA sequence: TGTGCCAGCAGCTTGGCGGTACAGGGCTCTAACTATGGCTACACCTTC.

This clone was recorded a few times. This chain links TRBV29-1 with TRBJ2-6; 7 bases line up with TRBD1. Trimming removed 6 bases from V and 0 bases from J; junction bases left unmatched: 5. In germline, CDR1 is SQVTM, CDR2 ANQGSEA. This CDR3 is built from 15 residues. The chain's CDR3 is CSVSGQPSGANVLTF. The CDR3 region has the DNA TGCAGCGTCTCGGGACAGCCCTCTGGGGCCAACGTCCTGACTTTC. Supplemented by reference TRBV29-1 and TRBJ2-6, the full variable domain reads SAVISQKPSRDICQRGTSLTIQCQVDSQVTMMFWYRQQPGQSLTLIATANQGSEATYESGFVIDKFPISRPNLTFSTLTVSNMSPEDSSIYLCSVSGQPSGANVLTFGAGSRLTVL.

The V and J genes are TRBV28 and TRBJ1-2; D remains unclear. The CDR3 is made up of 13 amino acids. Germline assignment: CDR1 MDHEN and CDR2 SYDVKM. Trimming removed 3 bases at V and 7 bases at J, with 12 bases between. The CDR3 DNA reads TGTGCCAGCAGTTTTTCCTTTGAACGTGGCTACACCTTC. Its protein product is CASSFSFERGYTF.

The chain couples TRBV5-1 to TRBJ2-3; 8 bases map to TRBD1. Germline assignment: CDR1 SGHRS and CDR2 YFSETQ. V was pared by 4 bases and J by 0 bases, with 4 bases of the junction left unmatched. The CDR3 sequence is 15 residues long. The CDR3 DNA follows: TGCGCCAGCAGCCCCCGGGACAGGAGCACAGATACGCAGTATTTT. Amino acid sequence: CASSPRDRSTDTQYF.

The V and J genes are TRBV6-6 and TRBJ2-7, with D uncertain. Germline CDR1 reads MNHNY; CDR2 reads SVGAGI (reference sequence). The CDR3 consists of 12 residues. Trimming removed 8 bases at V and 2 bases at J, with 10 bases between. The chain's CDR3 is CASGNRAYEQYF. The CDR3 nucleotides are TGTGCCAGCGGGAATCGGGCCTACGAGCAGTACTTC.

The CDR3 DNA reads as TGTGCCTGGAGTGGGGGGTCGGGGCAGCCCCAGCATTTT. Translating it yields CAWSGGSGQPQHF. This chain uses TRBV30 with TRBJ1-5, with a possible D match to TRBD1 (5 bases). There are 13 residues in the CDR3. The germline V gene encodes CDR1 GTSNPN and CDR2 SVGIG (reference sequence). Trimming took off 1 base at V and 7 bases at J, with 11 bases between the two ends.

DNA of the CDR3: TGTGCCAGCAGTTTATCGGGCTCGGGGCAGTACTTC. Its translation is CASSLSGSGQYF. The chain links TRBV28 to TRBJ2-5, with TRBD2 as a possible D gene (5 bases). The CDR3 runs to 12 residues. The V end was cut by 1 base, the J end by 11 bases, with 11 bases between. Germline CDR1 reads MDHEN; CDR2 reads SYDVKM.

J is TRBJ2-1 and V is TRBV28; 9 bases agree with TRBD2. Trimming took 4 bases from V and 4 from J; bases not matched to a gene: 5. CDR3 length: 15 residues. Germline loops: CDR1 MDHEN, CDR2 SYDVKM. CDR3 sequence: CASSSGTSNYNEQFF. CDR3 DNA: TGTGCCAGCAGTTCCGGGACTAGCAATTACAATGAGCAGTTCTTC.

The chain combines TRBV5-5 with TRBJ1-2; TRBD1 matches at 8 bases. The CDR3 loop spans 15 amino acids. Germline values: CDR1 SGHKS, CDR2 YYEKEE (reference sequence). Losses at the gene ends were 2 bases for V and 7 bases for J; bases not matched to a gene: 10. The CDR3 DNA reads as TGTGCCAGCAGCTTTGAACCGGGACAGGTCATTGGCTACACCTTC. Its protein is CASSFEPGQVIGYTF. Together with reference TRBV5-5 and TRBJ1-2, the CDR3 gives the full variable domain: DAGVTQSPTHLIKTRGQQVTLRCSPISGHKSVSWYQQVLGQGPQFIFQYYEKEERGRGNFPDRFSARQFPNYSSELNVNALLLGDSALYLCASSFEPGQVIGYTFGSGTRLTVV.

The chain joins TRBV28 to TRBJ2-2, with 8 positions matching TRBD2. The CDR3 runs to 14 residues. After removal of 8 bases from V and 3 bases from J, the junction contained 5 bases not matched to a gene. Germline V gives CDR1 MDHEN, CDR2 SYDVKM. The CDR3 coding sequence is TGTGCCAGCCGGAGCGGGAGCTACACCGGGGAGCTGTTTTTT. Protein sequence: CASRSGSYTGELFF.

This clone was recorded many times. Other DNA sequences in the sample encode the same CDR3. The V call is TRBV19, the J call TRBJ1-5; a possible D gene is TRBD1 (6 bases). Trimming removed 9 bases at V and 5 bases at J, with 20 bases between. Looked up from germline, CDR1 is LNHDA and CDR2 is SQIVND (reference sequence). CDR3 length: 15 residues. This CDR3 reads CASIRETGGDQPQHF. CDR3 DNA sequence: TGTGCCAGCATTAGGGAGACAGGAGGCGATCAGCCCCAGCATTTT.

The V gene is TRBV29-1, the J gene TRBJ1-1, with D hard to call. The CDR3 is 12 residues long. CDR1 SQVTM and CDR2 ANQGSEA come from the germline V gene. Trimming left V 7 bases short and J 0 bases short, with 9 bases between. The CDR3 protein is CSGKELNTEAFF. In nucleotides, the CDR3 is TGCAGCGGAAAAGAGTTGAACACTGAAGCTTTCTTT.

The V call is TRBV5-1, the J call TRBJ1-2, with no clear D. The germline V gene encodes CDR1 SGHRS and CDR2 YFSETQ. V lost 0 bases and J lost 8, with 11 bases in between. The CDR3 has 13 residues. The CDR3 is CASSLGYQGGYTF. The CDR3 nucleotides read TGCGCCAGCAGCTTGGGTTATCAAGGGGGCTACACCTTC. The full variable domain, its missing parts supplied by reference TRBV5-1 and TRBJ1-2, is KAGVTQTPRYLIKTRGQQVTLSCSPISGHRSVSWYQQTPGQGLQFLFEYFSETQRNKGNFPGRFSGRQFSNSRSEMNVSTLELGDSALYLCASSLGYQGGYTFGSGTRLTVV.

J is TRBJ2-3 and V is TRBV5-1, with a possible D match to TRBD2 (6 bases). Germline CDR1 reads SGHRS; CDR2 reads YFSETQ. Deletions cut 5 bases from V and 0 bases from J, with 13 bases between. The CDR3 covers 15 residues. CDR3 protein: CASRGLGLSTDTQYF. CDR3 in DNA: TGCGCCAGCAGAGGCCTGGGACTGAGCACAGATACGCAGTATTTT.

The chain uses TRBV19 and TRBJ1-3; tentative D call: TRBD1 (6 bases). CDR1 is LNHDA, CDR2 SQIVND, per germline (reference sequence). Trimming removed 7 bases at V and 0 bases at J, with 16 bases between. CDR3 length: 16 residues. CDR3 amino acids: CASNFQDSYSGNTIYF. The CDR3 DNA reads as TGTGCCAGTAATTTTCAGGACAGCTACTCTGGAAACACCATATATTTT.

This clone has only one observation. The V call is TRBV11-3, the J call TRBJ2-3; D assignment may be TRBD1 or TRBD2 (5 bases each). CDR1 is SGHNT, CDR2 YENEEA, per germline. The germline V and J ends were trimmed by 1 base and 1 base, with 15 bases remaining between them. The CDR3 loop spans 17 amino acids. CDR3 in amino acids: CASSLGGAGLGTDTQYF. The CDR3 region has the DNA TGTGCCAGCAGCTTAGGAGGGGCAGGACTGGGCACAGATACGCAGTATTTT.

The rearrangement links TRBV28 to TRBJ2-5; no firm D call. Trimming took off 5 bases at V and 4 bases at J, with 14 bases between the two ends. This CDR3 is built from 14 residues. CDR1 is MDHEN, CDR2 SYDVKM, per germline. CDR3 DNA sequence: TGTGCCAGCAGTATTCCCCGCCGTTCAGAGACCCAGTACTTC. Its translation is CASSIPRRSETQYF.